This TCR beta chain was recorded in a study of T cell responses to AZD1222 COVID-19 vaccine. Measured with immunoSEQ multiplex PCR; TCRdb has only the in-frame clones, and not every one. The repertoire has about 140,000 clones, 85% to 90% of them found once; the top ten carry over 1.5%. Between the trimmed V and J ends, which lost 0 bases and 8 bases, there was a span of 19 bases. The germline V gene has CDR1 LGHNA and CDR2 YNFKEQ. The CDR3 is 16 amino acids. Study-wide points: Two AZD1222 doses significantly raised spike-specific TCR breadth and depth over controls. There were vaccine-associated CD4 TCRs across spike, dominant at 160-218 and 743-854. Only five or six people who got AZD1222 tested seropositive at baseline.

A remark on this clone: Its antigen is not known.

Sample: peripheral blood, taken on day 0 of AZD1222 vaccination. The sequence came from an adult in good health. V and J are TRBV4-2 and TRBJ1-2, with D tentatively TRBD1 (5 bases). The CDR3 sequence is CASSQEPPGTEMGYTF. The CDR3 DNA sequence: TGTGCCAGCAGCCAAGAACCACCCGGGACTGAAATGGGCTACACCTTC.